The source of this T cell receptor beta chain is a study of blood T cell repertoires in COVID-19. Only in-frame clones appear in the TCRdb table, and some are missing; sequencing was by immunoSEQ multiplex PCR. Among around 160,000 clones listed, over 80% were seen once. In germline, CDR1 is KGHSH, CDR2 LQKENI. V lost 4 bases and J lost 3, with 13 bases in between. CDR3 length equals 14 residues. This TCR came from a woman in her forties with active or convalescent COVID-19. Sequenced input: peripheral blood. The chain links TRBV18 to TRBJ2-7, with a possible D match to TRBD2 (6 bases). The CDR3 sequence: CASSLGREYYEQYF. Written as DNA, the CDR3 is TGTGCCAGCTCACTAGGCCGGGAGTACTACGAGCAGTACTTC.